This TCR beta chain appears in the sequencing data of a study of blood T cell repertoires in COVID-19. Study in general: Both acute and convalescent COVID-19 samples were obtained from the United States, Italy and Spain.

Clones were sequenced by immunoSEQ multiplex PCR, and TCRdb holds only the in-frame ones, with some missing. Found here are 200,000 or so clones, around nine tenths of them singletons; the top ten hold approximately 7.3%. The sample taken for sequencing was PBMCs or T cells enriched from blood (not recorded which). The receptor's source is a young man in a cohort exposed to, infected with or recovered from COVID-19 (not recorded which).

The CDR3 DNA sequence: TGTGCCAGCAGCAAAACACTCGCAGGGACAGATACGCAGTATTTT. Translated, it gives CASSKTLAGTDTQYF. The chain is built from TRBV3-1 (or the pseudogene TRBV3-2) and TRBJ2-3, with D perhaps TRBD1 (5 bases). CDR3 size: 15 residues. CDR1 and CDR2 (germline): LGHDT, YNNKEL (reference sequence). V was trimmed by 5 bases and J by 3 bases, leaving 15 bases between them.